This T cell receptor (beta chain) was identified during a study of cytomegalovirus exposure and HLA in healthy donors. The PCR used 60 Vbeta and 13 Jbeta primers. Produced via immunoSEQ multiplex PCR; TCRdb's table is partial and in-frame only. This table holds approximately 100,000 clones, around a tenth found once. This clone was picked up a small number of times. The receptor was isolated from a man aged 35-49 years in good health and CMV-seropositive. Material: PBMCs.

The CDR3 region has the DNA TGTGCCAGCAGCTTGGCCCCATTAGGGGACAGGAAAAACATTCAGTACTTC. Amino acids: CASSLAPLGDRKNIQYF. This chain joins TRBV5-4 and TRBJ2-4; 8 bases align to TRBD1. Germline lookup yields CDR1 SGHNT and CDR2 YYREEE (reference sequence). J gave up 4 bases and V 0 bases, and 9 bases lay outside the gene matches. CDR3 length: 17 residues.